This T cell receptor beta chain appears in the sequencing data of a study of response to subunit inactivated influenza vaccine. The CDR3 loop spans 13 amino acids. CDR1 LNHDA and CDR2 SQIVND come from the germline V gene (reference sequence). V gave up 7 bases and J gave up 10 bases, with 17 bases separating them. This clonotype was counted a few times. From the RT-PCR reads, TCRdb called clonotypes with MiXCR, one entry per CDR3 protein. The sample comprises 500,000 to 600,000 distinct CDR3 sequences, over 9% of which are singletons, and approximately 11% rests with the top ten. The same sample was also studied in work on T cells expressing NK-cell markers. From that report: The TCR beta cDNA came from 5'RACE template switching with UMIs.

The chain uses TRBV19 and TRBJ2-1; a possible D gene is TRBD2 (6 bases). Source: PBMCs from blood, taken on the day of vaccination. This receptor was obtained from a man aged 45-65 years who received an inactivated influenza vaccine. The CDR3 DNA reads TGTGCCAGTACCGAGACTAGATTTGGGGAGCAGTTCTTC. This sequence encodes CASTETRFGEQFF.